The clone carrying this TCR beta chain was seen more than once but under ten times. What it binds is unknown. Clones were read by immunoSEQ multiplex PCR, and TCRdb kept only the in-frame ones, dropping some. The sample has 70,000 to 95,000 clones, 62% seen once; the top ten hold over 50%. These data belong to a study of shared clonotypes between healthy human individuals. Study-wide results and caveats: For naive CD4 cells, roughly 5.5% of clonotypes were shared across four donors.

Losses at the gene ends were 6 bases for V and 0 bases for J; bases not matched to a gene: 2. The CDR3 consists of 14 residues. Germline loops: CDR1 SNHLY, CDR2 FYNNEI. Input material: memory CD8+ T cells sorted from blood. Noted subset: CD45RO+ cells pooled with CCR7-negative TemRA cells. This chain joins TRBV2 and TRBJ1-5; 7 bases fit TRBD1. This TCR came from a man aged 25 to 40 in good health. The CDR3 nucleotides read TGTGCCAGCAGGGGACAGTTTAGCAATCAGCCCCAGCATTTT. Protein: CASRGQFSNQPQHF.